The clone carrying this T cell receptor (beta chain) has a count of ten or more. The antigen remains unidentified. The germline V gene has CDR1 SGHAT and CDR2 FQNNGV. This CDR3 is 13 amino acids long. Trimming took 3 bases from V and 6 from J, leaving 8 bases between them. These data are taken from a study of prognosis after radiotherapy for stage I lung cancer. Study details: While 6 or 7 patients had squamous cell carcinoma tumors, the tumors of about 11 were adenocarcinoma. Distant metastases after radiotherapy occurred in a handful of patients at a median of about seven months; about 14 showed no significant progression.

Study observations and caveats: Post-therapy Shannon entropy was lower in patients developing distant metastases following stereotactic body radiation therapy.

Multiplex PCR, run in two rounds, amplified TCR beta CDR3 from genomic DNA. For every TRBV and TRBJ gene, a specific primer was used in first-round PCR. A single record per CDR3 protein comes from TCRdb applying MiXCR to the multiplex PCR reads. The sample comprises fewer than 25,000 distinct CDR3 sequences, about 26% of which are singletons, and 22% rests with the top ten. This chain joins TRBV11-2 and TRBJ2-2; D gene ambiguous. Specimen: PBMCs, collected before or after stereotactic body radiation therapy (not recorded which). This TCR was sampled from a donor of 50 years or more with non-small cell lung cancer. For the CDR3, the DNA is TGTGCCAGCAGCTTGGAAAATTCCGGGGAGCTGTTTTTT. Its translation is CASSLENSGELFF.